This T cell receptor beta chain was profiled in a study of immune evolution from preneoplasia to lung adenocarcinoma. With regard to this clone: Other DNA sequences in this specimen translate into the identical CDR3.

Repertoires were generated with immunoSEQ multiplex PCR, while TCRdb's copy carries only in-frame clones and drops some. The sample has some 11,000 clones; under 80% are singletons. The source of this sequence is a person aged 60 to 85 with lung adenocarcinoma. Sequencing used FFPE minimally invasive lung adenocarcinoma tissue.

In DNA, the CDR3 is TGTGCCAGCAGGTACACAGATACGCAGTATTTT. Its protein is CASRYTDTQYF. The gene calls are TRBV6-5 and TRBJ2-3, with D hard to call. The CDR3 loop spans 11 amino acids. Germline CDR1 and CDR2: MNHEY and SVGAGI. V was trimmed by 6 bases and J by 2 bases, leaving 3 bases between them.